The T cell receptor (beta chain) described here comes from a study of early T cells in non-severe SARS-CoV-2 infection. Study summary: Sequencing was performed on bulk RNA from unsorted whole blood, leaving chains unpaired.

General study findings and limits: VDJdb matching skewed toward anti-spike CD8 responses, missing private and CD4 specificities.

Unique molecular identifiers were attached to individual cDNA molecules. One entry per CDR3 protein, called by TCRdb with MiXCR from the 5' RACE reads. The table includes tens of thousands of distinct CDR3 sequences, over 9.5% detected once. In its sample, this clonotype was seen many times. What it binds is unknown. Specimen: whole blood. The source is an adult who was a healthcare worker with PCR-confirmed SARS-CoV-2 infection or an uninfected control (not recorded which).

CDR3: CASSGQTSGANVLTF. As DNA, the CDR3 is TGTGCCAGTAGTGGGCAGACCTCTGGGGCCAACGTCCTGACTTTC. The chain joins TRBV19 to TRBJ2-6; D is undetermined. V was shortened by 5 bases and J by 0 bases, with 8 bases between the two germline ends. The CDR3 contains 15 residues. Germline V gene sequence: CDR1 LNHDA, CDR2 SQIVND (reference sequence).